Below are 27 T cell receptor beta chains sequenced from a single sample in a study of CD8 T cells in ankylosing spondylitis. TCRdb re-called the 5' RACE reads through MiXCR, storing one row per CDR3 protein. The data contain 250,000 to 400,000 distinct CDR3 sequences, roughly 12% of them singletons. Sequenced material: blood, either unsorted or a sorted T cell fraction (not recorded which). The source is a female donor with ankylosing spondylitis or in good health (not recorded which).

This clonotype turned up a few times. The chain recombines TRBV7-2 with TRBJ2-1, with 8 bases that match TRBD2. J lost 10 bases, V lost 5 bases, and 10 bases had no gene match. CDR1 is SGHTA and CDR2 is FQGNSA in the germline V gene. The CDR3 totals 14 residues. The CDR3 region is CASSLPGLGGEQFF. In DNA, the CDR3 is TGTGCCAGCAGCCTTCCGGGACTAGGTGGAGAGCAGTTCTTC.

This clonotype was recorded at least ten times. The J gene is TRBJ1-6, the V gene TRBV10-3, with D unresolved. V shed 0 bases and J shed 9 bases, with 15 bases lying between them. Germline values: CDR1 ENHRY, CDR2 SYGVKD. CDR3 size: 16 residues. The CDR3 DNA reads as TGTGCCATCAGTGAGTCGACACCTCCAGCTATTTCACCCCTCCACTTT. As protein: CAISESTPPAISPLHF.

This clonotype came up many times. This chain uses TRBV20-1 with TRBJ1-1; D perhaps matches TRBD1 (5 bases). The CDR3 sequence is 14 residues long. Germline values: CDR1 DFQATT, CDR2 SNEGSKA (reference sequence). Trimming took 5 bases from V and 1 from J, leaving 14 bases between them. This CDR3 reads CSAPAPGQNTEAFF. For the CDR3, the DNA is TGCAGTGCTCCGGCCCCTGGACAGAACACTGAAGCTTTCTTT.

This clonotype was seen repeatedly, ten times or more. At one end the junction does not follow the germline gene, possibly because of a read error. This chain uses TRBV5-1 with TRBJ2-2; D ambiguous. The germline CDR1 and CDR2 sequences are SGHRS and YFSETQ. The CDR3 is made up of 14 amino acids. For the CDR3, the DNA is TGTGCCAGCAGCTTCGGCGGAAACACCGGGGAGCTGTTTTTT. Its protein is CASSFGGNTGELFF.

This clonotype was observed at least ten times. The chain combines TRBV28 with TRBJ1-5, with 9 bases aligning to TRBD1. Germline-derived CDR1 and CDR2 are MDHEN and SYDVKM. The CDR3 contains 16 residues. Trimming removed 5 bases from V and 9 bases from J; junction bases left unmatched: 14. The CDR3 coding sequence is TGTGCCAGCAGTCCACCGGGACAGGGCCTCCAAGTGCCCCAGCATTTT. Its protein is CASSPPGQGLQVPQHF.

This chain uses TRBV6-2 or TRBV6-3 with TRBJ2-1, with D possibly being TRBD2 (5 bases). CDR3 length equals 16 residues. The V and J ends lost 4 bases and 7 bases respectively, with 20 bases between them. Germline-derived CDR1 and CDR2 are MNHEY and SVGEGT. The CDR3 region is CASSSLPPGKRNEQFF. The CDR3 DNA reads as TGTGCCAGCAGTTCCTTACCGCCGGGGAAGAGGAATGAGCAGTTCTTC.

The table lists this clonotype with many counts. The chain recombines TRBV15 with TRBJ1-4, with 7 nucleotides matching TRBD1. This CDR3 has 15 amino acids. CDR1 is LNHNV, CDR2 YYDKDF, per germline (reference sequence). V dropped 0 bases and J dropped 5; count of bases not matched to a gene: 3. The CDR3 region has the DNA TGTGCCACCAGCAGAGATCCAGGGGGAAATGAAAAACTGTTTTTT. Its protein product is CATSRDPGGNEKLFF.

This clonotype was observed at least ten times. The CDR3 region has the DNA TGTGCCAGCAGCACGGCCTCCTCCTACAATGAGCAGTTCTTC. Translation gives CASSTASSYNEQFF. V gene TRBV7-9 combines with J gene TRBJ2-1, with D hard to call. CDR1 and CDR2 (germline): SEHNR, FQNEAQ (reference sequence). This CDR3 comprises 14 residues. V lost 5 bases and J lost 0, with 8 bases in between.

A few counts support this clonotype. J is TRBJ2-7 and V is TRBV3-1; no clear D gene. The CDR3 has 14 residues. Looked up from germline, CDR1 is LGHDT and CDR2 is YNNKEL (reference sequence). V was shortened by 5 bases and J by 2 bases, with 13 bases between the two germline ends. CDR3 sequence (DNA): TGTGCCAGCAGCGACTCCATCCCTCCCTACGAGCAGTACTTC. This codes for CASSDSIPPYEQYF.

The chain has TRBV5-1 and TRBJ1-1; TRBD1 might be the D (5 bases). This CDR3 is built from 13 residues. V gave up 3 bases and J gave up 4 bases, with 10 bases separating them. The germline V gene encodes CDR1 SGHRS and CDR2 YFSETQ. The CDR3 DNA follows: TGCGCCAGCAGCTGGGAGGGGCGCACTGAAGCTTTCTTT. The encoded protein is CASSWEGRTEAFF.

This clonotype came up many times. The V gene is TRBV7-9, the J gene TRBJ1-4; 8 nucleotides match TRBD1. CDR3 length: 16 amino acids. Germline V gene sequence: CDR1 SEHNR, CDR2 FQNEAQ (reference sequence). Germline trimming cut 4 bases from V and 10 bases from J; bases unmatched to any gene: 14. The CDR3 sequence: CASSWDRPPPRVKLFF. CDR3 sequence (DNA): TGTGCCAGCAGCTGGGACAGGCCCCCTCCTCGTGTAAAACTGTTTTTT.

This clonotype was seen repeatedly, ten times or more. The rearrangement uses TRBV27 and TRBJ2-1; D might be TRBD1 (5 bases). V lost 3 bases and J 5 bases, leaving 11 bases between the germline ends. The CDR3 runs 14 residues. Germline values: CDR1 MNHEY, CDR2 SMNVEV (reference sequence). As DNA, the CDR3 is TGTGCCAGCAGTTTCTTCGACAGAAACAATGAGCAGTTCTTC. This encodes CASSFFDRNNEQFF.

The V and J genes are TRBV29-1 and TRBJ2-3; the D is unclear. The CDR3 length is 13 residues. Looked up from germline, CDR1 is SQVTM and CDR2 is ANQGSEA. Trimming took off 2 bases at V and 0 bases at J, with 6 bases between the two ends. The CDR3 region has the DNA TGCAGCGTTGAAACGGCTAGCACAGATACGCAGTATTTT. Its protein product is CSVETASTDTQYF.

This clonotype was picked up many times. This chain links TRBV12-3 or TRBV12-4 with TRBJ2-1, with a tentative D call TRBD2 (5 bases). This CDR3 is 15 amino acids long. The ends were cut back, 4 bases at V and 14 bases at J, with 24 bases in the middle. CDR3 region: CASSSDLRTPPGEFF. CDR3 nucleotides: TGTGCCAGCAGTTCCGACCTCCGAACCCCGCCCGGGGAGTTCTTC.

The J gene is TRBJ2-5, the V gene TRBV7-7; D perhaps matches TRBD1 (5 bases). CDR1 SSHAT and CDR2 FNYEAQ come from the germline V gene (reference sequence). V was pared by 5 bases and J by 5 bases, with 12 bases between. The CDR3 is 13 amino acids. The CDR3 region is CASSARVRETQYF. DNA of the CDR3: TGTGCCAGCAGCGCCAGGGTCCGGGAGACCCAGTACTTC. Together with reference TRBV7-7 and TRBJ2-5, the CDR3 gives the full variable domain: GAGVSQSPRYKVTKRGQDVTLRCDPISSHATLYWYQQALGQGPEFLTYFNYEAQPDKSGLPSDRFSAERPEGSISTLTIQRTEQRDSAMYRCASSARVRETQYFGPGTRLLVL.

This clonotype appeared many times. The chain uses TRBV12-3 or TRBV12-4 and TRBJ1-1; D unresolved. Deletions cut 6 bases from V and 10 bases from J, with 12 bases between. This CDR3 has 11 residues. The CDR3 DNA reads TGTGCCAGCAGCTTTTCGTCCTCAGCTTTCTTT. As protein: CASSFSSSAFF.

This clonotype was detected many times. The V call is TRBV9, the J call TRBJ2-2; 7 bases line up with TRBD1. V lost 3 bases, J lost 0 bases, and 14 bases stayed unmatched. The CDR3 length is 19 residues. The germline gives CDR1 SGDLS, CDR2 YYNGEE. CDR3 residues: CASSGRPGQLTSNTGELFF. The CDR3, as DNA: TGTGCCAGCAGCGGGCGTCCGGGACAGCTTACCTCGAACACCGGGGAGCTGTTTTTT.

This clonotype was seen a handful of times. The rearrangement joins TRBV5-1 to TRBJ2-7; maybe TRBD2 (7 bases). Germline lookup yields CDR1 SGHRS and CDR2 YFSETQ. The CDR3 length is 13 residues. The ends were cut back, 1 base at V and 7 bases at J, with 12 bases in the middle. The CDR3 reads CASSLSGGLEQYF. CDR3 in DNA: TGCGCCAGCAGCTTGTCCGGGGGGCTTGAGCAGTACTTC.

This clonotype was counted many times. The chain joins TRBV20-1 to TRBJ2-3; 8 bases map to TRBD2. Germline V lookup: CDR1 DFQATT, CDR2 SNEGSKA (reference sequence). This CDR3 region has 13 residues. V lost 1 base to trimming and J lost 10 bases; unmatched junction nucleotides: 7. The DNA of the CDR3 is TGCAGTGCTAGAGTAGTCGGACTAGCTGCGCAGTATTTT. It encodes CSARVVGLAAQYF.

This clonotype has only a few counts. The chain couples TRBV7-8 to TRBJ1-4; 7 bases fit TRBD1. Germline V gives CDR1 SGHVS, CDR2 FQNEAQ. This CDR3 has 15 amino acids. Losses at the gene ends were 5 bases for V and 10 bases for J; bases not matched to a gene: 13. The CDR3: CASSRGGESYAKLFF. In DNA, the CDR3 is TGTGCCAGCAGCCGAGGGGGCGAGTCGTACGCAAAACTGTTTTTT.

In its sample, this clonotype was seen many times. This chain links TRBV12-3 or TRBV12-4 with TRBJ2-5; TRBD2 aligns across 9 bases. The J segment lost 2 bases and the V segment lost 7 bases, leaving 5 bases of the junction unmatched. The CDR3 spans 14 residues. The CDR3 region is CASKTGLAQETQYF. CDR3 DNA: TGTGCCAGCAAAACCGGACTAGCGCAAGAGACCCAGTACTTC.

This clonotype was counted at least ten times. V and J are TRBV28 and TRBJ2-7, with D perhaps given as TRBD1 or TRBD2 (5 bases each). The CDR3 extends over 14 amino acids. V was cut by 6 bases and J by 7 bases, with 19 bases left in between. The germline CDR1 and CDR2 sequences are MDHEN and SYDVKM. The CDR3 nucleotides are TGTGCCAGCAGATCCCTCACCGGGACGAGGGAGCAGTACTTC. Its translation: CASRSLTGTREQYF. The full variable domain, completed using reference TRBV28 and TRBJ2-7, is DVKVTQSSRYLVKRTGEKVFLECVQDMDHENMFWYRQDPGLGLRLIYFSYDVKMKEKGDIPEGYSVSREKKERFSLILESASTNQTSMYLCASRSLTGTREQYFGPGTRLTVT.

The chain combines TRBV5-6 with TRBJ2-1; 9 nucleotides align to TRBD1. The length of the CDR3 is 16 residues. CDR1 and CDR2 (germline): SGHDT, YYEEEE. V trimming: 3 bases; J trimming: 3 bases; junction bases outside the gene matches: 7. CDR3 nucleotides: TGTGCCAGCAGCTCCCGGGACAGGGCGCTCTACAATGAGCAGTTCTTC. Its translation: CASSSRDRALYNEQFF.

This clonotype was counted a few times. The V and J genes are TRBV30 and TRBJ1-2, with unresolved D. Germline V gene data show CDR1 as GTSNPN and CDR2 as SVGIG (reference sequence). The CDR3 consists of 14 residues. V was trimmed by 2 bases and J by 2 bases, leaving 12 bases between them. The CDR3 region has the DNA TGTGCCTGGAGTTGGTCCCCAACCAACTATGGCTACACCTTC. Translated, it gives CAWSWSPTNYGYTF.

This clonotype was seen a handful of times. V and J are TRBV5-5 and TRBJ2-1, with TRBD1 identical over 7 bases. CDR3 size: 16 residues. Germline CDR1 SGHKS, CDR2 YYEKEE (reference sequence). V lost 6 bases, J lost 3 bases, and 12 bases stayed unmatched. As DNA, the CDR3 is TGTGCCAGCATCGACCCCCGAGGGGGCTTCTACAATGAGCAGTTCTTC. Protein sequence: CASIDPRGGFYNEQFF.

This clonotype was seen many times. This chain links TRBV11-2 with TRBJ1-3; possibly TRBD1 for D (5 bases). In germline, CDR1 is SGHAT, CDR2 FQNNGV. V gave up 5 bases and J gave up 0 bases, with 11 bases separating them. This CDR3 is 15 amino acids long. The CDR3 spells CASSLMGDSGNTIYF. CDR3 DNA: TGTGCCAGCAGCCTTATGGGGGACTCTGGAAACACCATATATTTT.

In this sample, this clonotype turned up a few times. The genes are TRBV5-1 and TRBJ2-1; 7 bases are a match to TRBD1. V shed 0 bases and J 4 bases; nucleotides not matched to a gene: 7. CDR3 size: 16 residues. Germline loops: CDR1 SGHRS, CDR2 YFSETQ. The CDR3 region is CASSLEGTEAYNEQFF. CDR3 bases: TGCGCCAGCAGCTTGGAGGGGACAGAAGCTTACAATGAGCAGTTCTTC.